A single sample gave rise to the 3 T cell receptor beta chains below, sequenced in a study of cytomegalovirus exposure and HLA in healthy donors. The PCR contained 60 Vbeta and 13 Jbeta primers. TCRdb's table, derived via immunoSEQ multiplex PCR, lists solely in-frame clones and lacks some. The profile shows 150,000 or so clones, approximately 82% of them singletons. Sample: PBMCs. The receptors here all came from a man under 40 in good health and CMV-seropositive.

The chain recombines TRBV5-5 with TRBJ2-3, with TRBD2 matching over 9 bases. This CDR3 has 15 residues. The V and J ends lost 5 bases and 1 base, in that order; junction bases with no gene match: 5. Germline CDR1 SGHKS, CDR2 YYEKEE (reference sequence). The DNA of the CDR3 is TGTGCCAGCAGACTGCGGGGGGGCGGCACAGATACGCAGTATTTT. Translating it yields CASRLRGGGTDTQYF.

The V call is TRBV5-4, the J call TRBJ1-1; D remains ambiguous. Deletions cut 4 bases from V and 1 base from J, with 14 bases between. The germline V gene encodes CDR1 SGHNT and CDR2 YYREEE (reference sequence). This CDR3 spans 15 amino acids. CDR3 in DNA: TGTGCCAGCAGCCCCCGAACCACGGGGAACACTGAAGCTTTCTTT. This gives the protein CASSPRTTGNTEAFF.

The chain couples TRBV5-1 to TRBJ1-4, with 7 nucleotides matching TRBD1. The CDR3 is made up of 14 amino acids. Looked up from germline, CDR1 is SGHRS and CDR2 is YFSETQ. V shed 4 bases, J shed 4 bases, and the junction held 4 bases outside the gene matches. The CDR3 DNA is TGCGCCAGCAGCCGGGACAGAAATAATGAAAAACTGTTTTTT. Protein product: CASSRDRNNEKLFF.